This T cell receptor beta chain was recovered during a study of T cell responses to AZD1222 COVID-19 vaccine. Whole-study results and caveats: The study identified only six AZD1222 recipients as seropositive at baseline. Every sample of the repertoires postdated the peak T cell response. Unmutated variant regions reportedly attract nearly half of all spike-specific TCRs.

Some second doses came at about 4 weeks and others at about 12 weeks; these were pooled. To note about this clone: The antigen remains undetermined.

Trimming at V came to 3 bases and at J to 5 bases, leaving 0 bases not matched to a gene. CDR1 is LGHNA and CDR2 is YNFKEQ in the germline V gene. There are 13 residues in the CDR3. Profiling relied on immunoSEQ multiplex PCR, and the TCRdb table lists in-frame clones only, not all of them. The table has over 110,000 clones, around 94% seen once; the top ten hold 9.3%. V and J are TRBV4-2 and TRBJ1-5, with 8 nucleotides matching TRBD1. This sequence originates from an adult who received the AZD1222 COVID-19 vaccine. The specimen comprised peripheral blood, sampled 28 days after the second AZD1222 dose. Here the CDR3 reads CASSQGQDQPQHF. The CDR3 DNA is TGTGCCAGCAGCCAGGGACAGGATCAGCCCCAGCATTTT.